This T cell receptor (beta chain) stems from a study of T and B cells in COVID-19 patients. Study as a whole: Blood was sampled from COVID-19 patients who were either actively infected or recovered. Critical illness requiring mechanical ventilation or extracorporeal membrane oxygenation affected about 60% of the roughly 20 active-infection patients. About 90% of the roughly 20 active-infection patients had comorbidities associated with unfavorable COVID-19 outcome. Study outcomes and limitations: No sequencing was yet done of CD4+, regulatory or CD8+ subsets, or of SARS-CoV-2-responsive or tetramer+ sorted cells.

BIOMED2 TRB-A/B primer pools were used in multiplex TRB PCR. In TCRdb, the multiplex PCR reads were re-called with MiXCR into one record per CDR3 protein. This table has roughly 25,000 distinct CDR3 sequences, 32% appearing once. The CDR3 spans 15 residues. Losses at the gene ends were 5 bases for V and 7 bases for J; bases not matched to a gene: 10. Each TRB amplification used roughly 240-550 ng of genomic DNA from blood. About this clonotype itself: Its specificity is unknown.

This TCR derives from a human donor who had recovered from COVID-19. This chain joins TRBV12-3 or TRBV12-4 and TRBJ1-5; TRBD1 matches 8 bases. Sequences were obtained from blood. As DNA, the CDR3 is TGTGCCAGCAGTACATCTACAGGGGGGTGGCAGCCCCAGCATTTT. Its translation is CASSTSTGGWQPQHF.